This TCR beta chain was retrieved from a study of response to subunit inactivated influenza vaccine (dated by TCRdb to 2017 to 2018). Turning to the overall study: The study used deep quantitative T cell receptor repertoire profiling to track responses to a trivalent subunit inactivated influenza vaccine.

Overall study results and their limits: The authors proposed that each seasonal influenza vaccination may bring in only a limited number of new T cells.

The library was made by RT-PCR. The sequencer listed for this sample is Illumina HiSeq 2500. The public reads were reprocessed in TCRdb via fastp at Q25 and MiXCR, keeping in-frame beta chains. Merged by CDR3 protein, the rows form single entries marked with the most common genes and DNA. This sample lists approximately 530,000 distinct CDR3 sequences; 10% to 15% were detected once. The ten largest make up around 13% of the sample. This clonotype was counted only a few times. Its antigen remains unidentified. No clone much larger than this one lies a single base away; base qualities are absent. The CDR3 contains 16 residues, cysteine and phenylalanine counted. Left in the record is the CDR3 DNA by itself, 48 bases read in frame from the first base. For CDR1 and CDR2, the germline V gene lists MGHDK and SYGVNS. V lost 2 bases and J lost 2 bases; the stretch between them is 12 bases long. The time point label here, explained by the study, means: around 47 days after influenza vaccine administration.

The sequence was collected from a middle-aged man who received an inactivated influenza vaccine. Donor details come from another sample of the same person, matched by shared clones. Sequencing was performed on PBMCs from blood, taken roughly 45 days after vaccination. The sequence links TRBV25-1 to TRBJ2-2; tentative D gene TRBD1, with 6 bases matching. The sequence in DNA is TGTGCCAGCAGTGAACGAGGCAGGGGCAACACCGGGGAGCTGTTTTTT. Its product reads: CASSERGRGNTGELFF.